This T cell receptor beta chain was identified during a study of blood T cell repertoires in COVID-19. Repertoires were generated with immunoSEQ multiplex PCR, while TCRdb's copy carries only in-frame clones and drops some. The sample lists about 49,000 clones, around 86% occurring once. V was clipped by 6 bases and J by 3 bases; unmatched bases: 4. There are 15 residues in the CDR3. Germline lookup yields CDR1 SNHLY and CDR2 FYNNEI. The rearrangement uses TRBV2 and TRBJ2-1, with 11 bases identical to TRBD2. This clonotype originated in a woman of 80 years or more with COVID-19, enrolled during active disease. Sample: peripheral blood. CDR3: CASRPGTSGYNEQFF. The CDR3 DNA is TGTGCCAGCAGGCCCGGGACTAGCGGCTACAATGAGCAGTTCTTC.